The T cell receptor beta chain described here comes from a study of T cell responses to AZD1222 COVID-19 vaccine. Background on the study: Pooled in the analysis were second doses at about 4 or about 12 weeks. Study findings and constraints: Only a handful of people who got AZD1222 tested seropositive at baseline. Regions 160-218 and 743-854 dominated among vaccine-associated CD4 TCRs spanning spike. Donors were largely white British and mainly female; clonal diversity was possibly underestimated.

Between the trimmed V and J ends, which lost 0 bases and 4 bases, there was a span of 12 bases. Germline V lookup: CDR1 LNHNV, CDR2 YYDKDF (reference sequence). CDR3 length equals 15 residues. As for this clone: What it binds is not known.

Assay used: immunoSEQ multiplex PCR; TCRdb lists only in-frame clones, some missing. This sample yields roughly 100,000 clones, of which 93% are seen a single time; about 5% belongs to the top ten. This receptor was obtained from an adult in good health. The chain carries TRBV15 and TRBJ1-2, with D unresolved. Specimen: peripheral blood, collected on day 0 of AZD1222 vaccination. CDR3 sequence: CATSRDATGRYGYTF. For the CDR3, the DNA is TGTGCCACCAGCAGAGATGCGACGGGCCGCTATGGCTACACCTTC.